A selection of T cell receptor beta chains follows, all from one sample in a study of a mutant IDH1 vaccine in newly diagnosed glioma. Which antigens these TCRs recognize remains unknown. Repertoires were generated with immunoSEQ multiplex PCR, while TCRdb's copy carries only in-frame clones and drops some. The sample lists about 69,000 clones, around 87% occurring once. Sequenced material: PBMCs, taken from a glioma patient whose treatment included an IDH1 peptide vaccine. The receptors were gathered from a young man with glioma. The CDR3 runs from the conserved cysteine through the conserved F or W. Each record gives: D gene, V gene, J gene, CDR3 protein. D genes are given only for firm matches.

.	TRBV7-2	TRBJ2-1	CASSWLEGEQFF
TRBD1	TRBV29-1	TRBJ1-3	CSVTKGGHYGNTIYF
.	TRBV27	TRBJ2-7	CASSLLHKGEQYF
TRBD1	TRBV7-6	TRBJ1-1	CASSLRNRGNTEAFF
TRBD1	TRBV19	TRBJ1-5	CASSIRRGDGNQPQHF
.	TRBV7-2	TRBJ1-2	CASSFLQGYTF
TRBD1	TRBV13	TRBJ1-3	CASSAGQGIAGNTIYF
.	TRBV9	TRBJ2-3	CASSVVGATGTDTQYF
TRBD1	TRBV6-1	.	CASSASGTVYEQYF
.	TRBV29-1	TRBJ2-1	CSVEEFDSAFYNEQFF
.	TRBV2	TRBJ2-2	CASSEVTGTGELFF
.	TRBV9	TRBJ1-1	CASSRRLNTEAFF
.	TRBV28	TRBJ1-3	CASSLGAGNTIYF
.	TRBV5-5	TRBJ1-4	CASSSESPLNEKLFF
TRBD2	TRBV6-4	TRBJ2-1	CASSELAGGNEQFF
.	TRBV5-1	TRBJ2-7	CASSFTGTHEQYF
.	TRBV13	TRBJ2-1	CASSLKSEDEQFF
.	TRBV2	TRBJ1-4	CASSLNWGGEKLFF
.	TRBV10-1	TRBJ2-2	CASSESGIPTGELFF
TRBD2	TRBV25-1	TRBJ2-1	CASSEFSGIGYEQFF
.	TRBV7-8	TRBJ1-1	CASSLTRNTEAFF
TRBD2	TRBV6-1	TRBJ2-7	CASSAMSGRAGEQYF
.	TRBV28	TRBJ2-1	CASATHRGKVVHEQFF
TRBD1	TRBV5-4	TRBJ1-6	CASTIGGGQGDSPLHF
.	TRBV30	TRBJ2-3	CAWGTRLADTQYF
TRBD2	TRBV30	TRBJ2-3	CAWRASGDRDTQYF
.	TRBV21-1	TRBJ2-7	CASSKGRGRQATPRGHEQYF
.	TRBV7-2	TRBJ1-5	CASSLASPGLGNQPQHF
TRBD2	TRBV9	TRBJ2-5	CASSGARAGGRYQETQYF
.	TRBV9	TRBJ2-2	CASSVDLTELFF
TRBD1	TRBV11-2	TRBJ2-7	CASSSRTGALSYEQYF
TRBD1	TRBV30	TRBJ1-4	CACGTVNEKLFF
TRBD1	TRBV6-1	TRBJ1-4	CASTVYRGPNEKLFF
.	TRBV4-3	TRBJ1-4	CASSQGERGGEKLFF
TRBD1	TRBV2	TRBJ1-5	CASSTRQGGQPQHF
.	TRBV2	TRBJ2-1	CASSVNLAVGTRGHEQFF
.	TRBV7-9	TRBJ2-6	CASSLVQTSGANVLTF
.	TRBV5-1	TRBJ2-1	CASSSSGGYDEQFF
.	TRBV2	TRBJ1-5	CASRAGVERQPQHF
.	TRBV11-2	.	CASSLQGLYEQYF
.	TRBV9	TRBJ2-7	CASSVEGVVPYEQYF
.	TRBV5-1	TRBJ2-3	CASSLEGKGTDTQYF
.	TRBV28	TRBJ1-1	CASFQGFVTEAFF
.	TRBV9	TRBJ2-2	CASSVGLTPGELFF
TRBD2	TRBV7-9	TRBJ2-1	CASSWGLAERNEQFF
.	TRBV19	TRBJ1-6	CASSPRGPIISYNSPLHF
.	TRBV10-1	TRBJ2-2	CASSRTGELFF
TRBD1	TRBV18	TRBJ1-4	CASSARDRRMPNEKLFF
TRBD1	TRBV5-4	TRBJ1-1	CASSGNRGLNTEAFF